This paragraph covers one T cell receptor beta chain sequence. The sample comes from a study of blood T cell repertoires in COVID-19. Overall study: Acute and convalescent COVID-19 specimens originated in the United States, Italy and Spain. In each case, the material was cDNA or gDNA derived from T cells, B-cell-depleted T cells, or PBMCs.

CDR1 and CDR2 from the germline V gene are SGHTA and FQGNSA. The V and J ends lost 0 bases and 10 bases respectively, with 25 bases between them. CDR3 size: 18 residues. The authors' processing: Amplification of reference gene primers was used by the study to estimate nucleated cell counts. This table comes from immunoSEQ multiplex PCR, and its TCRdb copy is limited to in-frame clones, with some not included. That table furnishes V, J and clone size, whereas the DNA furnished D and trimming. The sample includes nearly 200,000 clones, 70% to 90% of them seen just once. This clonotype was sampled from a woman aged 40 to 50 who had recovered from COVID-19. The sequenced sample was peripheral blood. V is TRBV7-2 and J is TRBJ2-1; maybe TRBD1 (6 bases). CDR3 DNA sequence: TGTGCCAGCAGCTTAGCTTCGAGTTTTTTATCTGGGGGCTCCGAGCAGTTCTTC. This gives the protein CASSLASSFLSGGSEQFF.